Detailed here is one T cell receptor beta chain. Its antigen remains unidentified. No clone much larger than this one lies a single base away; base qualities are absent. These data belong to a study of cytomegalovirus exposure and HLA in healthy donors (dated by TCRdb to about 2017). In terms of the full investigation: An earlier analysis of some 620 of the donors reported about 300 Gb of sequence data and around 120 million unique TCR beta sequences obtained from approximately 180 million T cells. Approximately 300 gigabases of sequencing data and tens of millions of unique TCR sequences made up an early release that covered fewer than 650 HLA-typed donors. Of the approximately 400 genotyped donors, about 80% fell in the genetic ancestry cluster associated with self-reported Caucasian donors. The study aimed to test whether signatures of past pathogen exposure could be identified by cataloging public T cell receptors. The study profiled the T cell repertoires of about 640 subjects by immunosequencing and related them to cytomegalovirus serostatus. Besides the first cohort of under 700 subjects, a separate validation cohort made up of 120 or so different subjects was used. To predict cytomegalovirus infection status, the study combined high-throughput TCR immunosequencing, statistical association of individual TCRs with disease status, and machine learning. In a later analysis, previously published TCR beta repertoires from 500 to 750 donors were re-analyzed and high-resolution HLA genotyping was added so that TCR occurrence patterns could be studied. In the later analysis, no new phenotypic data were used to find candidate immune exposures; instead, reliance was placed on TCR beta sequences and their occurrence across donors. In an earlier analysis of about 590 of the donors, high-throughput TCR beta sequencing was used to judge whether each TCR beta V gene segment behaved as functional or pseudogenic. Donor age, sex, ethnicity and CMV serostatus were compiled alongside the repertoire data. In a later genetic analysis, genome-wide SNP genotypes for about three fifths of the roughly 670 donors were used, and that subset was treated as a discovery cohort. Every discovery cohort repertoire had been produced on one sequencing platform. Class I and class II HLA loci were covered by the typing at four-digit resolution. The number of donors typed differed by locus, with about 620-630 for A, B, C, DRB1 and DQB1, roughly 520 for DQA1, approximately 580 for DPA1, and around 450 for DPB1. Because of strong linkage in the cohort, roughly five DR-DQ haplotypes were treated as single units for association and clustering. On average, around 240,000 unique TCR beta nucleotide sequences were sequenced per donor among 350 to 400 genotyped donors of the cohort, with 15% to 20% of those sequences being non-productive.

The CDR3 sequence holds 15 residues, the cysteine and phenylalanine included. Only the CDR3 part of the read is kept: 45 bases, read in frame from the first base. Sequences MNHEY (CDR1) and SMNVEV (CDR2) are obtained from the germline V gene (reference sequence). From V the trimming removes 6 bases and from J it removes 2 bases, while the gene matches leave 6 bases of the junction unaccounted for. Receptors were amplified or captured by the immunoSEQ multiplex PCR assay. A mixture of 60 forward primers for TCR Vbeta segments and 13 reverse primers for TCR Jbeta segments was used in the multiplex PCR. The CDR3 region of rearranged TCR beta genes was amplified from genomic DNA by a multiplex PCR assay. The amplified TCR beta libraries were sequenced on the Illumina HiSeq System as 87-base-pair reads. On the authors' methods: A later analysis counted some 74 million unique TCR beta chains across the 666 repertoires, and 10 million to 11 million of these chains were shared by at least two donors. A nearest-neighbor algorithm error-corrected the raw reads and collapsed the reads into unique sequences, merging closely related sequences to remove PCR and sequencing errors. Alignment of CDR3 sequences to IMGT reference sequences was used to assign V, D and J gene segments. For a sequence to be retained, a match of at least six nucleotides was required to both a V gene segment and a J gene segment. A rearrangement counted as productive if the CDR3 had no stop codons and remained in frame with V and J, and every other rearrangement counted as non-productive. Following IMGT convention, CDR3 was defined as the stretch from the second conserved V-encoded cysteine up to the conserved J-encoded phenylalanine. The earlier analysis of about 500 of the donors excluded sequences that lacked an unambiguous match to a single V gene segment. An earlier analysis of under 750 of the donors called V segments functional above 56.7% productive rearrangements and segregating when the between-donor standard deviation exceeded 5%. To diagnose cytomegalovirus status from the catalog of TCR beta chain sequences, a statistical classification framework was built. In a later analysis, V and J genes were assigned by comparing TCR nucleotide sequences against IMGT/GENE-DB human TR gene sequences. In a later analysis, CDR3 sequences and most-parsimonious VDJ recombination scenarios were assigned using the TCRdist pipeline. A later analysis defined each TCR beta chain by its CDR3 amino acid sequence plus V-gene family, and excluded reads lacking a unique V-gene family. A later analysis removed 592 highly shared, low-generation-probability nucleotide sequences to deal with suspected cross-contamination and a sequencing artifact. In a later analysis, a clonal expansion index for each public chain was calculated from normalized within-repertoire ranks of inferred template counts. Generation probabilities in a later analysis came from a VDJ recombination model fitted to out-of-frame rearrangements, and those results were checked against IGoR. In a later analysis, TCR-TCR, TCR-HLA and TCR-CMV co-occurrence was scored with hypergeometric tests, and a repertoire-size bias correction was applied to TCR pairs. In a later analysis, false discovery rates were estimated by permuting HLA or CMV assignments 20 times. In a later analysis, co-occurring TCRs were grouped with DBSCAN, and TCRdist sequence similarity was added when clustering was performed within HLA-allele-positive subsets. For co-occurrence clustering, repertoires with fewer than 30,000 or more than 120,000 public chains were excluded, along with four or five repertoires with anomalous nucleotide sharing. As stored in TCRdb, this immuneACCESS dataset retains in-frame rearrangements with V and J assigned. A fraction of the clones does not appear; measured against another copy, unresolved V genes explain less than half of the discrepancy, and the remainder lacks a known reason. Clone size and V and J calls were adopted from that table, with D and trimming inferred from the DNA. The table for this sample lists 150,000 or so clones; approximately 81% of them were counted only once. The ten largest clones take up more than 1.5% of the sample.

The cohort consisted of 600 or so healthy bone marrow donors. Cohort members were all nominally healthy when sampled, although unrecorded immune exposures were likely present. The donor tested CMV seronegative and was one of the 352 seronegative cohort members. A peripheral blood sample was collected from each donor, and TCR beta sequencing was performed on peripheral blood mononuclear cells. The Qiagen DNeasy Blood Extraction Kit was used to extract genomic DNA from the blood cell samples. What the research found in general, with its limitations: In the study, approximately 160 TCR beta chains were listed as associated with cytomegalovirus. HLA typing was unavailable for some donors at each locus, so association tests used only the typed subset. A later analysis reported that several top co-occurrence clusters appeared linked to parvovirus B19, influenza, CMV and Epstein-Barr virus. Across donors, most TCR sequences were observed very rarely, whereas some public TCRs were present in many individuals. When HLA alleles, especially DR and DQ, strongly co-occurred, TCR associations were difficult to assign to individual alleles. In vitro tests confirmed that a few of the cytomegalovirus-associated TCR beta chains recognize cytomegalovirus antigens. Broadly in line with IMGT annotations, most TCR beta V segments showed up in productive rearrangements about 90% or about 30% of the time in an earlier analysis of about 500 of the donors. In a later analysis, HLA-associated TCR beta chains showed more clonal expansion and lower generation probabilities than non-associated chains that were equally common. In a later genetic analysis, a missense DCLRE1C variant was associated with V-gene and J-gene trimming of TCR beta chains, and the association was replicated in an independent cohort. A group of highly shared sequence variants was considered likely to be a technical artifact of the sequencing pipeline. In this cohort, only TCR beta chains were sequenced, and detectable features were limited by the absence of alpha or paired-chain data. Compared with the roughly 700-donor mean, donors in an Asian-associated ancestry cluster had fewer N-insertions in productive TCRs, according to a later genetic analysis. CMV serostatus was the only immune exposure information available for the cohort. The authors suggested that the approach could potentially be extended to other disease states and immunological phenotypes. Over 15 rarely observed V segments, including chromosome 9 orphons, were excluded from the earlier analysis of about 610 of the donors because counts were too low. A further reported finding was that TCR beta sequences accurately predicted the HLA-A and HLA-B alleles for most subjects in the first cohort. The presence/absence analyses assumed that sequencing depth was roughly uniform across donors, and that assumption may not be true. According to a later analysis, most CMV-associated TCR beta chains appeared to be HLA-restricted, and the HLA associations seemed to be driven largely by CMV exposure. Cytomegalovirus status was reported to be diagnosed by the classifier with high specificity and sensitivity in both the original and validation cohorts. Correlated functional status among segregating V segments might reflect linkage disequilibrium, but an unknown experimental factor could not be ruled out. According to a later analysis, TCR association rates differed among HLA loci, with DRB1 alleles showing the most associated TCRs and HLA-C alleles showing the fewest. The 87-base-pair reads could not distinguish some IMGT-functional V segments, including TRBV6-2 and TRBV6-3, so those segments were excluded. In a later analysis, 15,000 to 20,000 TCR beta sequences were associated with specific HLA alleles at a false discovery rate of 0.05.

The rearrangement combines TRBV27 with TRBJ1-1, with TRBD1 identical over 10 junction bases. This sequence was found in a young man in good health and CMV-seronegative. Sequenced input: PBMCs. The nucleotide sequence is given as TGTGCCAGCAGGGACAGGGGGGGATTCAACACTGAAGCTTTCTTT. This sequence encodes CASRDRGGFNTEAFF.